This T cell receptor (beta chain) was captured by sequencing in a study of beta chain features in type 1 diabetes (dated by TCRdb to the late 2010s). Context from the whole study: Mean age, gender distribution, total cell number and subset yield were not different between patients and healthy donors. Whereas all 30 or so donors provided naive and central memory subsets, regulatory and stem cell-like memory subsets were isolated from just 8 patients and about eight healthy donors. The study compared TCRB repertoires of sorted circulating CD4+ T cell subsets between recently diagnosed type 1 diabetes patients and matched healthy donors. Across all samples, fewer than 130 million sorted cells were examined, and cell number per subset correlated strongly with RNA yield.

The High Capacity cDNA Reverse Transcription Kit was used to reverse transcribe all of the isolated RNA, meaning that expressed TCRB transcripts were what got sequenced. Naive, central memory and regulatory T cell samples underwent deep immunoSEQ sequencing, averaging around 3.7 million total reads per sample. Sorted cells were lysed in RLT buffer and RNA was extracted with DNase-treated RNeasy Micro or Mini kits, depending on cell number. To prevent cross-contamination, every cell subset was processed on its own, while patient and healthy donor samples were processed together. The immunoSEQ multiplex PCR was used to amplify TCRB sequences from cDNA, generating 87-bp fragments that spanned the CDR3 region. Sequencing of the amplicons was performed on the Illumina HiSeq platform. In the original analysis: Synthetic template baselines were used to correct PCR bias computationally, reads within Hamming distance 2 were collapsed, and singletons that could not be merged were discarded. Reads were aligned against IMGT so that V, D and J genes, CDR3 length and insertions or deletions at six rearrangement sites could be assigned. Within each subset, clonotype counts were normalized to the number of sorted cells before true diversity and Gini coefficients were calculated with the tcR R package. The overlap coefficient, calculated on TCRB nucleotide sequences, was used to quantify repertoire sharing. As a proxy for the pre-selection repertoire, out-of-frame TCRB sequences from naive cells were analyzed. Entries here come from immuneACCESS through TCRdb and include only in-frame sequences with V and J called. Some clones fail to appear in such tables; in the studies checked, an unresolved V gene covers under half of the shortfall, and the cause of the remainder is unknown. Clonal size and the V and J genes are those of that table, whereas D and trimming came from the DNA. The table for this sample lists 600,000 to 750,000 clones; roughly 12% of them were counted only once. More than 0.1% of the sample lies in the top ten.

Overall results and qualifications from the work: Naive, central memory and regulatory TCRB repertoires appeared to be more similar among patients than among healthy donors. HLA sub-analyses involved small numbers of individuals, so any influence of HLA type on TCRB rearrangement remained unresolved. Because cDNA was sequenced instead of genomic DNA, highly expressing activated cells could be over-represented, though the groups showed no difference in activation or CD3 levels. Shorter templates might have been favored by PCR, but patient and control samples were amplified and corrected together, so both groups would have been affected equally by any skew. At VDJ recombination sites, type 1 diabetes patients had fewer insertions and more deleted nucleotides, which implies abnormalities in thymic rearrangement. In all four CD4+ subsets, TCRB CDR3 length was moderately but significantly shorter in type 1 diabetes patients.

About this clone: Its antigen has not been determined. It has no much larger one-base neighbor in the sample; base qualities were not kept.

A single peripheral blood draw of approximately 120 mL on average was collected from each donor into heparinised tubes. Using a panel that included CD45RO, CCR7, CD25, CD127, CD95 and CD27, naive, central memory, regulatory and stem cell-like memory CD4+ T cells were sorted on a BD FACSAria II. Purity was above 95% for every sorted population. PBMCs were isolated right away by Lymphoprep density gradient centrifugation and were stained directly, without culture. To minimize batch effects, samples were stained and sorted in pairs, one healthy donor with one patient per experiment. Including cysteine and phenylalanine, the CDR3 has 13 amino acids. Only the CDR3 region is kept as DNA, spanning 39 bases read in frame from base 1. CDR1 and CDR2, looked up from the germline V gene, are SGDLS and YYNGEE. V gives up 4 bases and J gives up 3 bases, and the segment between their germline ends measures 8 bases.

Recombination connected TRBV9 to TRBJ1-5; the D gene is not confidently resolved. The source of this sequence is a man younger than 40 with type 1 diabetes. The sample taken for sequencing was naive CD4+ T cells from blood. What the cell subset or site label conveys for this sample: true naive CD4+ T cells. CDR3 sequence: CASSPTNNQPQHF. The bases are TGTGCCAGCAGCCCGACAAACAATCAGCCCCAGCATTTT. The entire variable domain, with the stretches around the CDR3 drawn from the reference TRBV9 and TRBJ1-5 proteins, is DSGVTQTPKHLITATGQRVTLRCSPRSGDLSVYWYQQSLDQGLQFLIQYYNGEERAKGNILERFSAQQFPDLHSELNLSSLELGDSALYFCASSPTNNQPQHFGDGTRLSIL.